This TCR beta chain was sequenced for a study of CD8+CD57+ T cells in acquired aplastic anemia (dated by TCRdb to 2016 to 2019). Background for the entire study: On average, sorted CD4+ and CD8+ cells yielded around 3.5 ug of extracted DNA, with a range of about 0.18 to 27.4 ug. A CD8+CD57+ expansion meant a frequency higher than the mean frequency seen in healthy subjects. Here is what the overall study found, with its caveats: No significant difference in CD8+ Simpson's diversity was found between patients and healthy controls (P=0.060). Some 31 CD8+ CDR3 sequences were shared between patients and controls but appeared highly expressed in patients and within their immunodominant clones.

Genomic DNA was used as template for profiling of TCR beta VDJ combinations and CDR3 sequences. An Illumina HiSeq 2000 was the platform used for TCR repertoire sequencing. In the paper's pipeline: TRBV/TRBJ rearrangement plots, CDR3 size and DJ length profiles, and Simpson's diversity index were used to assess repertoires. The most abundant DNA sequence in the deep sequencing data was taken as the immunodominant clone. CDR3 amino acid sequences were checked for sharing between subjects and were compared against published repertoires and the VDJdb database. The public sequencing data were trimmed at Q25 with fastp and processed into clonotypes with MiXCR by TCRdb, which kept only in-frame beta chains. Here each entry gathers all rows of one CDR3 protein and keeps the most common genes and DNA. Here the V and J calls rest on TCRdb's processing, not on the authors' analysis. Here the sample has 260,000 or so distinct CDR3 sequences; roughly 82% occur a single time. Over 35% of the sample is held by the ten biggest clonotypes.

Flow cytometry had shown CD8+CD57+ cell expansion in the patients selected for sequencing. All patients had severe acquired aplastic anemia diagnosed by International Study of Aplastic Anemia and Agranulocytosis and Camitta criteria. No patient had received any therapy when blood was sampled. The study deep-sequenced TCR repertoires of sorted CD4+ and CD8+ blood T cells from severe aplastic anemia patients and healthy subjects. In the USA, patient enrollment took place under clinicaltrials.gov protocols 00001620, 01623167, 00001397, 00071045, 00081523 and 00961064. Ficoll-Paque density gradient centrifugation was used to isolate peripheral blood mononuclear cells. CD4+ and CD8+ T cells were sorted by FACS or magnetic beads before DNA extraction. The CDR3 numbers 13 residues from cysteine through phenylalanine. Only the CDR3 region is kept as DNA, spanning 39 bases read in frame from base 1. Trimming removed 8 bases from V and 14 bases from J; the gene matches leave 16 bases unexplained. The germline V gene gives CDR1 as SGHVS and CDR2 as FQNEAQ.

A word on this clonotype: The antigen this receptor binds is unknown. Base qualities were left out, and no much larger clone turns up one base away.

The clonotype originates from a human donor with aplastic anemia. This sequence uses TRBV7-8 and TRBJ2-3; TRBD1 lines up with 7 middle nucleotides. The specimen sequenced was sorted CD4+, CD8+, or CD8+CD57+ T cells (not recorded which) from PBMCs. At the DNA level, the sequence is TGTGCCAGCGGGGAAGGGGGCACACCCGCTCCGTATTTT. Its protein product is CASGEGGTPAPYF. Extended through the reference TRBV7-8 and TRBJ2-3 proteins, this CDR3 yields the full variable domain: GAGVSQSPRYKVAKRGQDVALRCDPISGHVSLFWYQQALGQGPEFLTYFQNEAQLDKSGLPSDRFFAERPEGSVSTLKIQRTQQEDSAVYLCASGEGGTPAPYFGPGTRLTVL.